These T cell receptor beta chains were read from a single sample in a study of preoperative IRX-2 immunotherapy in early breast cancer. The method was immunoSEQ multiplex PCR; TCRdb's version includes in-frame clones alone and lacks a portion of them. The table lists 34,000 or so clones, roughly four fifths of them singletons. The specimen was lymph node tissue, collected from a patient treated with IRX-2 immunotherapy. The receptor set was obtained from a human donor with breast cancer. Each CDR3 is given with its conserved first and last residue. The order of the fields is V gene, CDR3 length, D gene, J gene, clone size, CDR3 protein, CDR3 DNA. D genes are given only for firm matches. Where a row states a size, it is once, few, many or the class of an expanded clone; other rows omit it.

v_gene: TRBV6-8
len: 13
d_gene: NA
j_gene: TRBJ2-1
abundance: NA
CDR3aa: CASSYEGKGEQFF
CDR3nt: TGTGCCAGCAGTTACGAGGGGAAAGGTGAGCAGTTCTTC

v_gene: TRBV8-2
len: 14
d_gene: NA
j_gene: TRBJ2-1
abundance: NA
CDR3aa: CASSLSGTVNEQFF
CDR3nt: TGTGCCAGCAGTTTATCGGGGACAGTTAATGAGCAGTTCTTC

v_gene: TRBV6-8
len: 15
d_gene: TRBD1
j_gene: TRBJ1-5
abundance: few
CDR3aa: CASRTGAFSNQPQHF
CDR3nt: TGTGCCAGCAGAACAGGGGCGTTTAGCAATCAGCCCCAGCATTTT

v_gene: TRBV12-2
len: 15
d_gene: NA
j_gene: TRBJ2-2
abundance: NA
CDR3aa: CASLESGGYTGELFF
CDR3nt: TGTGCCAGTCTTGAGTCAGGGGGCTATACCGGGGAGCTGTTTTTT

v_gene: TRBV5-1
len: 15
d_gene: NA
j_gene: TRBJ2-7
abundance: NA
CDR3aa: CASSGTTSPAYEQYF
CDR3nt: TGCGCCAGCAGCGGGACAACGTCCCCCGCCTACGAGCAGTACTTC

v_gene: TRBV5-1
len: 16
d_gene: NA
j_gene: TRBJ1-2
abundance: NA
CDR3aa: CASSSDLVTSGYGYTF
CDR3nt: TGCGCCAGCAGCTCGGACCTCGTCACTAGCGGCTATGGCTACACCTTC

v_gene: TRBV1
len: 14
d_gene: NA
j_gene: TRBJ2-1
abundance: NA
CDR3aa: CASSLRGGGDEQFF
CDR3nt: TGCGCCAGCAGCTTAAGAGGGGGAGGGGATGAGCAGTTCTTC

v_gene: TRBV6-8
len: 13
d_gene: NA
j_gene: TRBJ2-1
abundance: NA
CDR3aa: CASAKIAYNEQFF
CDR3nt: TGTGCCAGCGCTAAGATCGCCTACAATGAGCAGTTCTTC

v_gene: TRBV25-1
len: 14
d_gene: NA
j_gene: TRBJ2-5
abundance: NA
CDR3aa: CASSERGRRETQYF
CDR3nt: TGTGCCAGCAGTGAGAGGGGGAGGAGAGAGACCCAGTACTTC

v_gene: TRBV15
len: 16
d_gene: NA
j_gene: TRBJ1-5
abundance: NA
CDR3aa: CATRPGDPNSNQPQHF
CDR3nt: TGTGCCACTAGGCCGGGGGACCCGAATAGCAATCAGCCCCAGCATTTT

v_gene: TRBV7-5
len: 14
d_gene: NA
j_gene: TRBJ2-1
abundance: NA
CDR3aa: CASSLAGLVDEQFF
CDR3nt: TGTGCCAGCAGCTTGGCAGGGTTGGTGGATGAGCAGTTCTTC

v_gene: TRBV6-8
len: 14
d_gene: NA
j_gene: TRBJ1-3
abundance: NA
CDR3aa: CASSSGGRRNTIYF
CDR3nt: TGTGCCAGCAGTTCGGGGGGCCGGAGAAACACCATATATTTT

v_gene: TRBV19
len: 14
d_gene: NA
j_gene: TRBJ2-2
abundance: NA
CDR3aa: CASSIQIRAGELFF
CDR3nt: TGTGCCAGTAGTATACAAATAAGGGCCGGGGAGCTGTTTTTT

v_gene: TRBV25-1
len: 14
d_gene: NA
j_gene: TRBJ1-6
abundance: NA
CDR3aa: CASSEYGSLTPLHF
CDR3nt: TGTGCCAGCAGTGAATATGGCTCCCTCACACCCCTCCACTTT

v_gene: TRBV28
len: 14
d_gene: NA
j_gene: TRBJ2-1
abundance: NA
CDR3aa: CASTLTVPYNEQFF
CDR3nt: TGTGCCAGCACTTTAACGGTTCCCTACAATGAGCAGTTCTTC

v_gene: TRBV28
len: 15
d_gene: NA
j_gene: TRBJ2-7
abundance: NA
CDR3aa: CASSPPGTSSYEQYF
CDR3nt: TGTGCCAGCAGCCCCCCCGGGACTTCCTCCTACGAGCAGTACTTC

v_gene: TRBV19
len: 14
d_gene: NA
j_gene: TRBJ1-1
abundance: NA
CDR3aa: CASSYREGHAEAFF
CDR3nt: TGTGCCAGTAGTTATCGTGAGGGGCATGCTGAAGCTTTCTTT

v_gene: TRBV18
len: 15
d_gene: NA
j_gene: TRBJ1-2
abundance: NA
CDR3aa: CASSPPVGADYGYTF
CDR3nt: TGTGCCAGCTCACCACCTGTAGGGGCTGACTATGGCTACACCTTC

v_gene: TRBV29-1
len: 14
d_gene: NA
j_gene: TRBJ1-2
abundance: NA
CDR3aa: CSVAGLLSGYGYTF
CDR3nt: TGCAGCGTTGCCGGACTCCTCAGCGGCTATGGCTACACCTTC

v_gene: TRBV5-1
len: 14
d_gene: NA
j_gene: TRBJ2-5
abundance: NA
CDR3aa: CASALWGLGETQYF
CDR3nt: TGCGCCAGCGCCCTTTGGGGCCTTGGGGAGACCCAGTACTTC

v_gene: TRBV23-1
len: 14
d_gene: TRBD1
j_gene: TRBJ1-1
abundance: NA
CDR3aa: CASSQTGVGTEAFF
CDR3nt: TGCGCCAGCAGCCAAACAGGGGTAGGGACTGAAGCTTTCTTT

v_gene: TRBV11-1
len: 14
d_gene: NA
j_gene: TRBJ2-3
abundance: NA
CDR3aa: CASSLAPLGLTQYF
CDR3nt: TGTGCCAGCAGCTTGGCCCCTCTTGGGCTTACGCAGTATTTT

v_gene: TRBV6-8
len: 14
d_gene: TRBD1
j_gene: TRBJ2-7
abundance: NA
CDR3aa: CASRVDRGSSEQYF
CDR3nt: TGTGCCAGCAGAGTGGACAGGGGGTCAAGCGAGCAGTACTTC

v_gene: TRBV29-1
len: 14
d_gene: NA
j_gene: TRBJ2-4
abundance: once
CDR3aa: CSVMLVLAKNIQYF
CDR3nt: TGCAGCGTTATGCTAGTGCTAGCCAAAAACATTCAGTACTTC

v_gene: TRBV27
len: 17
d_gene: TRBD1
j_gene: TRBJ2-3
abundance: NA
CDR3aa: CATSDSRGTGQFDTQYF
CDR3nt: TGTGCCACCAGTGATTCTAGAGGGACAGGGCAATTTGATACGCAGTATTTT

v_gene: TRBV28
len: 15
d_gene: NA
j_gene: TRBJ2-6
abundance: NA
CDR3aa: CASSLGASGANVLTF
CDR3nt: TGTGCCAGCAGTTTAGGGGCGTCTGGGGCCAACGTCCTGACTTTC

v_gene: TRBV19
len: 14
d_gene: TRBD1
j_gene: TRBJ2-7
abundance: NA
CDR3aa: CASSGTGANYEQYF
CDR3nt: TGTGCCAGTAGCGGGACAGGGGCCAACTACGAGCAGTACTTC

v_gene: TRBV6-8
len: 13
d_gene: NA
j_gene: TRBJ2-2
abundance: NA
CDR3aa: CAIGGQSTGELFF
CDR3nt: TGTGCCATCGGGGGACAGAGCACCGGGGAGCTGTTTTTT

v_gene: TRBV14
len: 16
d_gene: TRBD1
j_gene: TRBJ1-2
abundance: once
CDR3aa: CASSPKEQGMVYGYTF
CDR3nt: TGTGCCAGCAGCCCTAAGGAACAGGGGATGGTCTATGGCTACACCTTC

v_gene: TRBV14
len: 15
d_gene: NA
j_gene: TRBJ1-1
abundance: NA
CDR3aa: CASSPRQTKNTEAFF
CDR3nt: TGTGCCAGCAGCCCCAGACAGACGAAGAACACTGAAGCTTTCTTT